The 20 T cell receptor beta chains below all came from one sample that was sequenced in a study of human T cells and chemical hapten exposure. Described time point: patch test 1, 2 weeks after DPC sensitization. Stated treatment: therapeutic diphenylcyclopropenone sensitization with weekly scalp DPC. One entry per CDR3 protein, called by TCRdb with MiXCR from the RACE reads. The sample holds approximately 100,000 distinct CDR3 sequences; about 11% are singletons and the top ten take around 3.5%. The source material was whole blood, sampled in connection with sensitization to the hapten diphenylcyclopropenone (DPC). The source of these receptors is a woman in her thirties or forties with alopecia areata. Some clones in this sample may be carry-over from other donors' samples.

This clonotype has a count of ten or more. This chain connects TRBV15 to TRBJ2-5, with TRBD2 identical over 8 bases. Trimming removed 1 base from V and 2 bases from J; junction bases left unmatched: 12. This CDR3 spans 18 amino acids. Germline CDR1 and CDR2: LNHNV and YYDKDF (reference sequence). CDR3: CATSRAPGIAGPQETQYF. CDR3 DNA sequence: TGTGCCACCAGCAGAGCACCTGGAATAGCGGGACCACAAGAGACCCAGTACTTC.

The gene calls are TRBV18 and TRBJ1-2, with 7 bases lining up with TRBD1. The J segment lost 4 bases and the V segment lost 1 base, leaving 9 bases of the junction unmatched. The CDR3 consists of 16 residues. Germline values: CDR1 KGHSH, CDR2 LQKENI. In DNA form, the CDR3 reads TGTGCCAGCTCACCACAGGGACAGCAGGGCTCCTATGGCTACACCTTC. This gives the protein CASSPQGQQGSYGYTF.

Ten or more counts support this clonotype. The chain has TRBV20-1 and TRBJ1-1; TRBD1 agrees at 12 bases. This CDR3 is built from 17 residues. The germline V gene encodes CDR1 DFQATT and CDR2 SNEGSKA (reference sequence). The J segment lost 3 bases and the V segment lost 6 bases, leaving 14 bases of the junction unmatched. The CDR3 spells CSARPGTGGAGDTEAFF. The CDR3 DNA sequence: TGCAGTGCCAGACCCGGGACAGGGGGCGCCGGGGACACTGAAGCTTTCTTT.

This chain connects TRBV4-3 to TRBJ1-4, with D possibly TRBD1 on 6 matching bases. Germline CDR1 and CDR2: LGHNA and YSLEER. The CDR3 extends over 15 amino acids. V was pared by 3 bases and J by 8 bases, with 16 bases between. DNA of the CDR3: TGCGCCAGCAGCCAGGCGAGGGGGTATGGAGAAAAACTGTTTTTT. Translated, it gives CASSQARGYGEKLFF.

The sample holds a few counts of this clonotype. The chain uses TRBV28 and TRBJ2-5, with D possibly matching TRBD1 (5 bases). The CDR3 is 13 amino acids. Deletions cut 3 bases from V and 3 bases from J, with 8 bases between. CDR1 and CDR2 (germline): MDHEN, SYDVKM. The CDR3 is CASSFQGEETQYF. The CDR3 DNA follows: TGTGCCAGCAGTTTCCAAGGGGAAGAGACCCAGTACTTC.

This clonotype was counted ten times or more. The chain combines TRBV20-1 with TRBJ2-1; TRBD1 matches 9 bases. Germline V gene data show CDR1 as DFQATT and CDR2 as SNEGSKA (reference sequence). With 7 bases clipped from V and 7 bases from J, the junction kept 17 bases outside the gene matches. The CDR3 contains 16 residues. The CDR3 coding sequence is TGCAGTGTCCACCTGGCGGGACAGGGTTCGGTAAATGAGCAGTTCTTC. Its protein is CSVHLAGQGSVNEQFF.

The sample holds a few counts of this clonotype. The chain combines TRBV27 with TRBJ1-4; D is ambiguous. Per the germline V gene, CDR1 is MNHEY and CDR2 is SMNVEV (reference sequence). CDR3 length: 14 amino acids. Trimming took off 2 bases at V and 8 bases at J, with 12 bases between the two ends. The CDR3 loop is CASSLLGPGEKLFF. The CDR3 DNA reads as TGTGCCAGCAGTTTACTAGGGCCGGGAGAAAAACTGTTTTTT.

There are a few counts of this clonotype. The chain uses TRBV12-3 or TRBV12-4 and TRBJ1-2; no definite D call. Trimming took 6 bases from V and 5 from J, leaving 19 bases between them. The CDR3 totals 15 residues. The CDR3 DNA is TGTGCCAGCAGACCTACGGGAGGGTCGGGGTATGGCTACACCTTC. The encoded protein is CASRPTGGSGYGYTF.

The rearrangement links TRBV7-3 to TRBJ1-3; possible D gene TRBD1, 5 bases. CDR3 size: 14 residues. Deletions cut 4 bases from V and 3 bases from J, with 10 bases between. Germline V gene sequence: CDR1 SGHTA, CDR2 FQGTGA. CDR3 in DNA: TGTGCCAGCAGCTCCTCTGGGGGTGGAAACACCATATATTTT. It specifies CASSSSGGGNTIYF.

J is TRBJ2-3 and V is TRBV7-2; 9 nucleotides match TRBD2. CDR3 size: 15 residues. The germline CDR1 and CDR2 sequences are SGHTA and FQGNSA. The V gene end was trimmed by 5 bases and the J gene end by 6 bases; junction bases not matched to a gene: 9. CDR3 bases: TGTGCCAGCAGCGAAAGGGGACTAGCAGGGGATACGCAGTATTTT. Protein: CASSERGLAGDTQYF.

This clonotype was counted many times. J is TRBJ1-5 and V is TRBV29-1, with D perhaps matching TRBD1 (5 bases). The germline V gene encodes CDR1 SQVTM and CDR2 ANQGSEA. The length of the CDR3 is 13 residues. Trimming left V 4 bases short and J 7 bases short, with 14 bases between. The CDR3 sequence is CSVAKGIGQPQHF. Written as DNA, the CDR3 is TGCAGCGTTGCGAAGGGGATAGGCCAGCCCCAGCATTTT.

This clonotype was recorded a few times. The chain combines TRBV7-8 with TRBJ2-7; no reliable D call. The CDR3 is 15 amino acids. Trimming cost V 5 bases and J 2 bases, with 16 bases left between them. Germline V gene data show CDR1 as SGHVS and CDR2 as FQNEAQ. The CDR3 sequence: CASSPPPTGTYEQYF. The CDR3 DNA is TGTGCCAGCAGCCCCCCCCCGACTGGTACCTACGAGCAGTACTTC.

This clonotype was detected only a few times. This rearrangement joins TRBV29-1 to TRBJ2-5; 10 positions match TRBD2. Germline values: CDR1 SQVTM, CDR2 ANQGSEA. The CDR3 sequence is 15 residues long. V was clipped by 4 bases and J by 5 bases; unmatched bases: 10. The CDR3, as DNA: TGCAGCGTTGTCCCCGGACTAGCGGCAGGGGAGACCCAGTACTTC. Its translation: CSVVPGLAAGETQYF.

This clonotype has a count of ten or more. The CDR3 reads CASSLEGGAGDTQYF. DNA of the CDR3: TGTGCCAGCAGCTTAGAGGGGGGGGCCGGAGATACGCAGTATTTT. The chain links TRBV11-2 to TRBJ2-3; D may be TRBD2 (7 bases). The CDR3 sequence is 15 residues long. From germline, CDR1 is SGHAT and CDR2 FQNNGV. V lost 0 bases to trimming and J lost 5 bases, with 12 bases between them.

This clonotype turned up a few times. This rearrangement joins TRBV7-6 to TRBJ2-5, with TRBD2 matching over 13 bases. With 4 bases clipped from V and 5 bases from J, the junction kept 7 bases outside the gene matches. This CDR3 region has 16 residues. Germline CDR1 is SGHVS and CDR2 is FNYEAQ. The CDR3 region has the DNA TGTGCCAGCAGCTATACTAGCGGGGGGGCCTCGGAGACCCAGTACTTC. Translated: CASSYTSGGASETQYF. Supplemented by reference TRBV7-6 and TRBJ2-5, the full variable domain reads GAGVSQSPRYKVTKRGQDVALRCDPISGHVSLYWYRQALGQGPEFLTYFNYEAQQDKSGLPNDRFSAERPEGSISTLTIQRTEQRDSAMYRCASSYTSGGASETQYFGPGTRLLVL.

The sample holds many counts of this clonotype. The V gene is TRBV5-5, the J gene TRBJ2-3; D not resolved. Germline V gene lookup returns CDR1 SGHKS and CDR2 YYEKEE (reference sequence). The CDR3 sequence is 13 residues long. V was trimmed by 5 bases and J by 0 bases, leaving 7 bases between them. The CDR3 reads CASSPTSTDTQYF. The CDR3 coding sequence is TGTGCCAGCAGTCCGACTAGCACAGATACGCAGTATTTT.

Only a few counts were recorded for this clonotype. This chain uses TRBV9 with TRBJ2-7, with 7 bases matching TRBD2. Germline trimming cut 4 bases from V and 6 bases from J; bases unmatched to any gene: 13. Looked up from germline, CDR1 is SGDLS and CDR2 is YYNGEE. The CDR3 runs 15 residues. CDR3 loop: CASSPDSRGGSEQYF. CDR3 nucleotides: TGTGCCAGCAGCCCCGACTCCCGCGGCGGGAGCGAGCAGTACTTC.

In its sample, this clonotype was seen once. It may be a read error: a sequence one base away is much more abundant. The chain uses TRBV27 and TRBJ2-3; D is unresolved. V was cut by 3 bases and J by 5 bases, with 9 bases left in between. The CDR3 covers 13 residues. Germline CDR1 MNHEY, CDR2 SMNVEV (reference sequence). The CDR3 DNA sequence: TGTGCCAGCAGTTTGGGGTTCAAAGATACGCAGTATTTT. Protein product: CASSLGFKDTQYF.

The chain is built from TRBV20-1 and TRBJ2-5, with 8 nucleotides matching TRBD1. CDR3 length: 13 amino acids. The ends lost 4 bases at V and 9 bases at J; junction bases unmatched: 10. CDR1 DFQATT and CDR2 SNEGSKA come from the germline V gene (reference sequence). The CDR3 spells CSAIQQGALAQYF. CDR3 in DNA: TGCAGTGCTATTCAGCAGGGGGCGTTAGCCCAGTACTTC.

This clonotype was seen at least ten times. This chain links TRBV12-3 or TRBV12-4 with TRBJ1-1, with D maybe TRBD1 (6 bases). V dropped 7 bases and J dropped 1 base, with 13 bases sitting between them. The CDR3 consists of 14 residues. The CDR3 is CASILGHSNTEAFF. The CDR3 DNA sequence: TGTGCCAGCATCTTGGGACACTCGAACACTGAAGCTTTCTTT.